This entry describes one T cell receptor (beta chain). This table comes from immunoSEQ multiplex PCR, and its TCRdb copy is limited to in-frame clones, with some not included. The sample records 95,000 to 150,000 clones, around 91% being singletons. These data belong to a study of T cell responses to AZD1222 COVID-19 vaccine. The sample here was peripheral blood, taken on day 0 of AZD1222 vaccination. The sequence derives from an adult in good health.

The CDR3 nucleotides read TGTGCCAGCAACAGAGAAGAGACCCAGTACTTC. Amino acid sequence: CASNREETQYF. This chain links TRBV6-5 with TRBJ2-5, with D unclear. Germline V gene lookup returns CDR1 MNHEY and CDR2 SVGAGI. With 7 bases removed from V and 3 bases from J, the gap between germline ends came to 6 bases. The CDR3 is 11 amino acids.